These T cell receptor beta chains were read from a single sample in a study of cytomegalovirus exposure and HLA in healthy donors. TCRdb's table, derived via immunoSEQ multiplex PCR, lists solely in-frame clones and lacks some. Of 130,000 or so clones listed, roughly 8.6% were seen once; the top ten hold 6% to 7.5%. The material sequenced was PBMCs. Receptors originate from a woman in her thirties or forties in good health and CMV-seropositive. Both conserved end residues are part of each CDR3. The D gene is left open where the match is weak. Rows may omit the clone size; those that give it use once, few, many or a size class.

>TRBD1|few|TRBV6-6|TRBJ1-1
CASSSTTGSTEAFF
TGTGCCAGCAGTTCTACGACAGGGAGCACTGAAGCTTTCTTT
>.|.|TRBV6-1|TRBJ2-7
CASSEFGAPDHEQYF
TGTGCCAGCAGTGAATTTGGGGCTCCAGATCACGAGCAGTACTTC
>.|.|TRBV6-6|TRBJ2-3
CASTTTRGTDTQYF
TGTGCCAGCACCACAACTAGGGGCACAGATACGCAGTATTTT
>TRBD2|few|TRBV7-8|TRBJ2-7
CASSYKLAGGYEQYF
TGTGCCAGCAGCTACAAACTAGCGGGGGGTTACGAGCAGTACTTC
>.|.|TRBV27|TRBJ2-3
CASSFSRGTDTQYF
TGTGCCAGCAGTTTTTCGCGGGGCACAGATACGCAGTATTTT
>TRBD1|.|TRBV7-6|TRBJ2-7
CASSRGTGGLEQYF
TGTGCCAGCAGCCGGGGGACAGGGGGCCTCGAGCAGTACTTC
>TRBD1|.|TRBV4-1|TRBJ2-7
CASSQGRQGRPYEQSF
TGCGCCAGCAGCCAAGGGAGACAGGGACGTCCCTACGAGCAGTCCTTC
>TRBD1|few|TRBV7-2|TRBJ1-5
CASSLDRGPQPQHF
TGTGCCAGCAGCCTTGACAGGGGGCCTCAGCCCCAGCATTTT
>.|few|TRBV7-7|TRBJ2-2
CASSQGWANTGELFF
TGTGCCAGCAGCCAGGGTTGGGCGAACACCGGGGAGCTGTTTTTT
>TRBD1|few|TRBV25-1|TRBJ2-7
CASSPGGHEQYF
TGTGCCAGCAGTCCAGGGGGACACGAGCAGTACTTC
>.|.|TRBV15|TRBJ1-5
CATRQSYSNQPQHF
TGTGCCACCCGACAGAGTTATAGCAATCAGCCCCAGCATTTT
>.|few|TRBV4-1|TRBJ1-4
CASSQGTGYPNEKLFF
TGCGCCAGCAGCCAGGGTACAGGGTACCCTAATGAAAAACTGTTTTTT
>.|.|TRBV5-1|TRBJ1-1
CASSPANHQGLKNTEAFF
TGCGCCAGCAGCCCGGCTAATCATCAGGGGTTGAAGAACACTGAAGCTTTCTTT
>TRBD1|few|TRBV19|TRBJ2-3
CASSAATGYPDTQYF
TGTGCCAGTAGTGCCGCGACAGGGTATCCAGATACGCAGTATTTT
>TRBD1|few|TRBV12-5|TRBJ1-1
CASGKTGEAFF
TGTGCTAGTGGTAAGACAGGGGAAGCTTTCTTT
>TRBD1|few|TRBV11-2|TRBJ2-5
CASSSIPTGGETQYF
TGTGCCAGCAGCTCGATACCCACAGGGGGAGAGACCCAGTACTTC
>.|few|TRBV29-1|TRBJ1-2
CSVEDSGPYGYTF
TGCAGCGTTGAAGATTCAGGGCCCTATGGCTACACCTTC
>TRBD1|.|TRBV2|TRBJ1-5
CASSGDRHNQPQHF
TGTGCCAGCAGCGGGGACAGGCACAATCAGCCCCAGCATTTT
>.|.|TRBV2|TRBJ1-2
CASSELGAPNYGYTF
TGTGCCAGCAGTGAACTAGGGGCCCCTAACTATGGCTACACCTTC
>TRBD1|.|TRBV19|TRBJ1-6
CASGTGGRSPLHF
TGTGCCAGTGGGACAGGGGGCCGTTCACCCCTCCACTTT
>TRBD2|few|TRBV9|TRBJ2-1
CASSLYGRLADNEQFF
TGTGCCAGCAGCCTTTACGGGAGGCTAGCGGACAATGAGCAGTTCTTC